The rows below give T cell receptor beta chains drawn from one sample of a study of T cell repertoires in ileal Crohn's disease. The method was immunoSEQ multiplex PCR; TCRdb's version includes in-frame clones alone and lacks a portion of them. The data show thousands of clones, 75% to 90% seen once. Sequencing input: ileal tissue. The receptors here all came from an adult with Crohn's disease. Both conserved end residues are trimmed from each CDR3.

TRBV28,TRBJ1-2,14,ASSLLGQGPYYGYT
TRBV10-3,TRBJ2-3,12,ASRSGGETDTQY
TRBV4-2,TRBJ2-5,14,ASRPGQAELQETQY
TRBV11-2,TRBJ2-3,11,ASSLAGTDTQY
TRBV5-6,TRBJ2-1,12,ASSPGGLHNEQF
TRBV14,TRBJ1-1,15,ASSQDPRFKQNTEAF
TRBV7-9,TRBJ2-5,16,ASSISPDRRYHQETQY
TRBV28,TRBJ2-2,14,ASSRGGGTSTGELF
TRBV9,TRBJ2-2,13,ASSAGTRGTGELF
TRBV5-8,TRBJ2-3,15,ASSPWGVAGVTDTQY
TRBV28,TRBJ1-5,12,ASSVTGSNQPQH
TRBV7-9,TRBJ2-1,14,ASSPPGTTTYNEQF
TRBV6-5,TRBJ2-2,11,ASKGQGAGELF
TRBV28,TRBJ1-5,13,ASRRPQGRNQPQH
TRBV7-9,TRBJ1-6,12,ASSLDGSNSPLH
TRBV28,TRBJ2-7,11,ASSSPPLDEQY
TRBV4-3,TRBJ2-5,12,ASSQGGGGETQY
TRBV5-1,TRBJ2-7,13,ASSSNAGTGVEQY
TRBV30,TRBJ2-5,12,AWSGQQGRETQY
TRBV27,TRBJ1-1,14,ASRLDIQGAKTEAF
TRBV7-6,TRBJ1-2,14,ASSLGPGGPNYGYT
TRBV11-3,TRBJ2-1,10,ASRLKGGQQF
TRBV29-1,TRBJ2-5,12,SVHPSELPETQY
TRBV5-6,TRBJ2-5,12,ASSRWTGKETQY
TRBV19,TRBJ2-2,15,ASSIPPGQGNTGELF
TRBV7-2,TRBJ2-1,17,ASSLGGTSGIKTYNEQF
TRBV6-6,TRBJ1-5,14,ASSYSSRSGNQPQH
TRBV10-3,TRBJ2-7,12,AISVTSGTYEQY
TRBV5-1,TRBJ1-2,15,ASSGGQGMFSNYGYT
TRBV18,TRBJ2-7,10,ASSTENYEQY
TRBV25-1,TRBJ2-5,10,ASSRGRETQY
TRBV7-3,TRBJ2-1,14,ASSLSLSGRYNEQF
TRBV27,TRBJ2-5,14,ASSFLGAGVGETQY
TRBV5-5,TRBJ1-2,12,ASSLTGGGYGYT
TRBV5-4,TRBJ2-1,14,ASSLPGLAAYNEQF
TRBV6-5,TRBJ2-7,12,ASVPGQGNHEQY
TRBV7-9,TRBJ1-2,12,ASSPGTGRDGYT
TRBV4-3,TRBJ1-2,13,ASSQDPRDIYGYT
TRBV7-9,TRBJ2-6,15,ASSLGSLSSGANVLT
TRBV7-9,TRBJ1-3,14,ASSYGGLSSGNTIY
TRBV2,TRBJ2-2,12,ASSASQRTGELF
TRBV7-2,TRBJ1-6,13,ASSTSGTGNSPLH
TRBV27,TRBJ1-1,10,ASSLSAGRAF
TRBV4-1,TRBJ1-2,11,ASSQGANYGYT
TRBV29-1,TRBJ1-5,10,SVGQSNQPQH
TRBV5-1,TRBJ2-7,13,ASSLENWGQGEQY